The present T cell receptor (beta chain) was sequenced within a study of post-analysis software for immune sequencing data. Whole-study results and caveats: The normalized Chao1 diversity of multiple sclerosis patients was significantly lower than that of controls. Batch-matched samples strongly co-clustered by F measure. A handful of TRBV segments, including TRBV5-6, TRBV5-1 and TRBV20-1, were more frequent in patients than controls.

This clonotype was counted a few times. Its matching antigen is unknown. CDR1 is MNHNY and CDR2 is SVGAGI in the germline V gene (reference sequence). This CDR3 spans 16 amino acids. The germline V and J ends were trimmed by 0 bases and 2 bases, with 11 bases remaining between them. Carried by the TCR beta cDNA libraries were unique molecular identifiers. The yield from roughly 1 to 10 million T cells was 500,000 or so cDNA molecules in total. In TCRdb, the PCR reads were re-called with MiXCR into one record per CDR3 protein. The sample contains 650,000 to 850,000 distinct CDR3 sequences, under 60% of which appear only once.

The chain has TRBV6-6 and TRBJ2-1, with D hard to call. The source is a girl aged 10 to 17 with multiple sclerosis. The source material was blood. The CDR3 here is CASSYSTGGTYNEQFF. CDR3 coding DNA: TGTGCCAGCAGTTACTCGACGGGTGGCACCTACAATGAGCAGTTCTTC.